Listed below are T cell receptor beta chains from one sample, sequenced in a study of shared clonotypes between healthy human individuals. Clones were sequenced by immunoSEQ multiplex PCR, and TCRdb holds only the in-frame ones, with some missing. The table lists about 2.1 million clones, approximately 94% of them singletons, with under 2% in the top ten. The specimen sequenced was naive CD8+ T cells from PBMCs. The source is a man aged 18-30 years in good health. Some clones in this sample may be carry-over from other donors' samples. Each CDR3 is given with its conserved first and last residue. The D gene is left open where the match is weak.

j_call	v_call	d_call	cdr3_aa	cdr3_nt
TRBJ2-7	TRBV6-1	.	CASSALAAPEQYF	TGTGCCAGCAGTGCCCTGGCGGCTCCCGAGCAGTACTTC
TRBJ2-2	TRBV19	.	CASSIAVLGPNTGELFF	TGTGCCAGTAGTATAGCTGTGCTGGGGCCGAACACCGGGGAGCTGTTTTTT
TRBJ2-7	TRBV2	.	CASSDPRGGTHEQYF	TGTGCCAGCAGTGACCCTAGAGGCGGGACCCACGAGCAGTACTTC
TRBJ2-1	TRBV7-9	.	CASSPAGDEQFF	TGTGCCAGCAGCCCCGCCGGCGATGAGCAGTTCTTC
TRBJ1-1	TRBV7-8	.	CASTDRIRSQNTEAFF	TGTGCCAGCACCGATAGAATCAGGAGCCAGAACACTGAAGCTTTCTTT
TRBJ2-3	TRBV5-5	.	CASSLPIGQITDTQYF	TGTGCCAGCAGCTTGCCCATCGGACAGATCACAGATACGCAGTATTTT
TRBJ2-1	TRBV28	TRBD2	CASRLSGGWYNEQFF	TGTGCCAGCAGGCTAAGCGGGGGTTGGTACAATGAGCAGTTCTTC
TRBJ2-1	TRBV29-1	.	CSVELRYNEQFF	TGCAGCGTTGAACTCCGATACAATGAGCAGTTCTTC
TRBJ2-5	TRBV7-9	TRBD1	CASSLAGTEETQYF	TGTGCCAGCAGCTTAGCGGGGACAGAAGAGACCCAGTACTTC
TRBJ2-2	TRBV2	.	CASSEEDNPYTGELFF	TGTGCCAGCAGTGAGGAGGACAATCCGTACACCGGGGAGCTGTTTTTT
TRBJ2-1	TRBV6-5	.	CASSHREYNEQFF	TGTGCCAGCAGTCACCGCGAGTACAATGAGCAGTTCTTC
TRBJ1-2	TRBV6-5	.	CASTGNGYGYTF	TGTGCCAGTACAGGGAATGGCTATGGCTACACCTTC
TRBJ2-1	TRBV27	.	CASSLVRTHEQFF	TGTGCCAGCAGTTTGGTAAGGACGCATGAGCAGTTCTTC
TRBJ2-3	TRBV7-2	.	CASSHDQATGEATDTQYF	TGTGCCAGCAGCCACGACCAGGCTACCGGAGAGGCCACAGATACGCAGTATTTT
TRBJ1-5	TRBV10-1	.	CASSESRDGWEGSNQPQHF	TGCGCCAGCAGTGAGTCGAGGGACGGATGGGAGGGGAGCAATCAGCCCCAGCATTTT
TRBJ2-7	TRBV13	TRBD1	CASSQAGQGFNEQYF	TGTGCCAGCAGCCAAGCGGGACAGGGGTTCAACGAGCAGTACTTC
TRBJ2-1	TRBV6-6	.	CASSPPPRYNEQFF	TGTGCCAGCAGTCCCCCGCCACGCTACAATGAGCAGTTCTTC
TRBJ2-2	TRBV21-1	.	CASSKAGGLAGELFF	TGTGCCAGCAGCAAAGCGGGAGGGCTGGCCGGGGAGCTGTTTTTT
TRBJ1-2	TRBV27	.	CASSFQGLGGYTF	TGTGCCAGCAGTTTCCAGGGGCTGGGCGGCTACACCTTC
TRBJ2-7	TRBV25-1	.	CASSGESSYEQYF	TGTGCCAGCAGTGGTGAGAGCTCCTACGAGCAGTACTTC